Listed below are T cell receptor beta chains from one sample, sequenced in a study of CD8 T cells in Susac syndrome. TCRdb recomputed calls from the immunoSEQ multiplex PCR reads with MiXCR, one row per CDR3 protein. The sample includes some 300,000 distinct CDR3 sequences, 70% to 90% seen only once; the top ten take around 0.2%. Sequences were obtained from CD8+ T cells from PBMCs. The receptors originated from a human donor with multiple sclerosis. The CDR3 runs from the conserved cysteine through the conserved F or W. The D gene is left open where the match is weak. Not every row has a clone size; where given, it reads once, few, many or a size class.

CASSQEPGGPIFNEQFF | TGCGCCAGCAGCCAAGAACCGGGGGGGCCTATTTTCAATGAGCAGTTCTTC | 17 | TRBJ2-1 | TRBV4-3 | TRBD2 | NA
CASSIVLHNEQFF | TGTGCCAGTAGTATAGTTCTCCACAATGAGCAGTTCTTC | 13 | TRBJ2-1 | TRBV19 | NA | few
CSARDWDRVNTGELFF | TGCAGTGCTAGAGACTGGGACAGGGTGAACACCGGGGAGCTGTTTTTT | 16 | TRBJ2-2 | TRBV20-1 | TRBD1 | NA
CASSQAPGGLTGELFF | TGCGCCAGCAGCCAAGCCCCAGGGGGACTTACCGGGGAGCTGTTTTTT | 16 | TRBJ2-2 | TRBV4-3 | NA | NA
CASSQSAGAGQPQHF | TGCGCCAGCAGTCAATCGGCGGGGGCAGGGCAGCCCCAGCATTTT | 15 | TRBJ1-5 | TRBV23-1 | NA | once
CASSRWGRDSNTEAFF | TGCGCCAGCAGCCGGTGGGGCCGGGACAGCAACACTGAAGCTTTCTTT | 16 | TRBJ1-1 | TRBV5-1 | TRBD1 | few
CASSPNTGAPYEQYF | TGCGCCAGCAGCCCAAACACAGGGGCCCCCTACGAGCAGTACTTC | 15 | TRBJ2-7 | TRBV4-3 | TRBD1 | NA
CASSSGLAGHITQYF | TGTGCCAGCAGTTCAGGACTAGCGGGACACATTACGCAGTATTTT | 15 | TRBJ2-3 | TRBV27 | TRBD2 | NA
CASRTTGPATNEKLFF | TGTGCCAGCAGGACAACAGGGCCAGCAACTAATGAAAAACTGTTTTTT | 16 | TRBJ1-4 | TRBV12-3/TRBV12-4 | NA | NA
CATKTPRQAPPTYEQYF | TGTGCCACCAAAACCCCTCGACAGGCCCCCCCTACCTACGAGCAGTACTTC | 17 | TRBJ2-7 | TRBV28 | NA | NA
CSAMSAYSNQPQHF | TGCAGTGCTATGTCAGCGTATAGCAATCAGCCCCAGCATTTT | 14 | TRBJ1-5 | TRBV20-1 | NA | NA
CSAKRLPRQGPYYEQYF | TGCAGTGCTAAAAGGCTTCCGAGACAGGGCCCTTACTACGAGCAGTACTTC | 17 | TRBJ2-7 | TRBV20-1 | TRBD1 | NA
CASSPRGLGNEQYF | TGTGCCAGCAGCCCCAGGGGGCTCGGGAACGAGCAGTACTTC | 14 | TRBJ2-7 | TRBV27 | TRBD1 | NA
CASSSWEDGYTF | TGTGCCAGCAGTTCATGGGAGGATGGCTACACCTTC | 12 | TRBJ1-2 | TRBV6-5 | NA | NA
CSASPDRGQEPQHF | TGCAGTGCTAGCCCCGACAGGGGGCAGGAGCCCCAGCATTTT | 14 | TRBJ1-5 | TRBV20-1 | TRBD1 | NA
CASSQDRGEGREDNEQFF | TGCGCCAGCAGCCAAGATCGGGGGGAGGGCCGAGAAGACAATGAGCAGTTCTTC | 18 | TRBJ2-1 | TRBV4-3 | TRBD2 | NA
CASSDWTADQPQHF | TGTGCCAGCAGTGACTGGACAGCGGATCAGCCCCAGCATTTT | 14 | TRBJ1-5 | TRBV2 | NA | NA
CASSLPRQATYEQYF | TGTGCCAGCAGTTTACCCCGACAGGCTACCTACGAGCAGTACTTC | 15 | TRBJ2-7 | TRBV28 | NA | NA
CAIGSGSREYF | TGTGCCATCGGGAGCGGGAGCCGGGAGTATTTT | 11 | TRBJ2-3 | TRBV12-3/TRBV12-4 | TRBD2 | once
CASSQEGTGPQPQHF | TGCGCCAGCAGCCAAGAAGGGACCGGGCCTCAGCCCCAGCATTTT | 15 | TRBJ1-5 | TRBV4-1 | NA | NA
CASSLGPSSRKYEQYF | TGCGCCAGCAGCTTGGGGCCCTCTAGCAGAAAATACGAGCAGTACTTC | 16 | TRBJ2-7 | TRBV5-1 | NA | NA
CSVVTGENTEAFF | TGCAGCGTTGTGACAGGAGAGAACACTGAAGCTTTCTTT | 13 | TRBJ1-1 | TRBV29-1 | NA | NA
CASSEYRDGEQFF | TGTGCCAGCAGTGAATATAGGGATGGGGAGCAGTTCTTC | 13 | TRBJ2-1 | TRBV25-1 | NA | few
CSARDRSTEAFF | TGCAGTGCTAGAGATAGGAGCACTGAAGCTTTCTTT | 12 | TRBJ1-1 | TRBV20-1 | NA | NA
CASSQTSGSSYNEQFF | TGTGCCAGCTCACAAACTAGCGGGAGCTCCTACAATGAGCAGTTCTTC | 16 | TRBJ2-1 | TRBV18 | TRBD2 | few